The 25 T cell receptor beta chains given below trace back to one sample, sequenced in a study of blood T cell repertoires in COVID-19. Measured with immunoSEQ multiplex PCR; TCRdb has only the in-frame clones, and not every one. This sample carries some 100,000 clones, 88% of them seen once, and the ten largest clones take approximately 5.3%. The sample taken for sequencing was peripheral blood. The source is a human donor in a cohort sampled during active COVID-19.

This sequence joins TRBV19 and TRBJ2-7; 12 nucleotides line up with TRBD2. Per the germline V gene, CDR1 is LNHDA and CDR2 is SQIVND (reference sequence). CDR3 length: 15 residues. Trimming cost V 1 base and J 4 bases; bases outside gene matches: 2. Written as DNA, the CDR3 is TGTGCCAGTAGTATAGGACTAGCGGGAGTTTACGAGCAGTACTTC. Encoded protein: CASSIGLAGVYEQYF.

This chain joins TRBV7-9 and TRBJ1-1; tentatively, D is TRBD1 (5 bases). The germline CDR1 and CDR2 sequences are SEHNR and FQNEAQ (reference sequence). The CDR3 covers 14 residues. The V end lost 3 bases, the J end lost 3 bases, and 11 bases lay between the germline ends. As DNA, the CDR3 is TGTGCCAGCAGCTTTCTAGGGGCGGACACTGAAGCTTTCTTT. Translation gives CASSFLGADTEAFF. The whole variable domain, remainder taken from reference TRBV7-9 and TRBJ1-1, is DTGVSQNPRHKITKRGQNVTFRCDPISEHNRLYWYRQTLGQGPEFLTYFQNEAQLEKSRLLSDRFSAERPKGSFSTLEIQRTEQGDSAMYLCASSFLGADTEAFFGQGTRLTVV.

CDR3 coding DNA: TGTGCCAGCACCATCTCCGGCGGGACAGGGGGCTCTGATACGCAGTATTTT. Protein sequence: CASTISGGTGGSDTQYF. V and J are TRBV7-9 and TRBJ2-3, with 12 bases aligning to TRBD1. This CDR3 has 17 amino acids. The junction had 14 bases not matched to a gene; V was cut back by 7 bases and J by 6 bases. The germline CDR1 and CDR2 sequences are SEHNR and FQNEAQ (reference sequence).

CDR3 sequence reads: CASSDRGQVTDTQYF. The CDR3 nucleotides are TGCGCCAGCAGTGATCGAGGACAGGTCACAGATACGCAGTATTTT. The gene calls are TRBV10-1 and TRBJ2-3; 7 nucleotides agree with TRBD1. Germline V lookup: CDR1 WNHNN, CDR2 SYGVQD (reference sequence). CDR3 size: 15 residues. J gave up 2 bases and V 3 bases, and 5 bases lay outside the gene matches.

This chain uses TRBV4-2 with TRBJ2-1; D ambiguous. The CDR3 totals 16 residues. CDR1 is LGHNA, CDR2 YNFKEQ, per germline. Between the trimmed V and J ends, which lost 1 base and 0 bases, there was a span of 10 bases. This chain's CDR3 is CASSQAVVLSYNEQFF. In nucleotides, the CDR3 is TGTGCCAGCAGCCAAGCGGTGGTCCTCTCCTACAATGAGCAGTTCTTC.

V gene TRBV6-2 or TRBV6-3 combines with J gene TRBJ1-5, with D maybe TRBD1 (6 bases). The CDR3 loop spans 16 amino acids. V was pared by 2 bases and J by 5 bases, with 16 bases between. CDR1 and CDR2 from the germline V gene are MNHEY and SVGEGT. The CDR3 nucleotides read TGTGCCAGCAGTTACCCGCGGACAGTCTCAGATCAGCCCCAGCATTTT. As protein: CASSYPRTVSDQPQHF.

CDR3 bases: TGCGCCAGCAGGTTACAGGGCTACACCTACAATGAGCAGTTCTTC. Its protein product is CASRLQGYTYNEQFF. This rearrangement joins TRBV5-1 to TRBJ2-1; perhaps TRBD1 as D (6 bases). Trimming took off 5 bases at V and 2 bases at J, with 14 bases between the two ends. This CDR3 comprises 15 residues. CDR1 is SGHRS, CDR2 YFSETQ, per germline.

The gene calls are TRBV27 and TRBJ2-1; 11 bases map to TRBD2. Germline CDR1 and CDR2: MNHEY and SMNVEV (reference sequence). With V trimmed by 6 bases and J by 8 bases, 9 bases remained unmatched. CDR3 length: 15 amino acids. Here the CDR3 reads CASRLAGGSRYEQFF. The DNA of the CDR3 is TGTGCCAGCAGATTAGCGGGAGGGTCCCGGTATGAGCAGTTCTTC.

The chain recombines TRBV9 with TRBJ2-3, with 14 bases identical to TRBD2. This CDR3 region has 16 residues. Looked up from germline, CDR1 is SGDLS and CDR2 is YYNGEE. V shed 4 bases, J shed 6 bases, and the junction held 7 bases outside the gene matches. Here the CDR3 DNA reads TGTGCCAGCAGCACTGGACTAGCGGGAGGAAGGGATACGCAGTATTTT. Its protein is CASSTGLAGGRDTQYF.

As regards this clone: The same CDR3 can be traced to other DNA sequences in this sample. CDR3 sequence (DNA): TGCGCCAGCAGCTTGGGGCAGAACACCGGGGAGCTGTTTTTT. Amino acid sequence: CASSLGQNTGELFF. This chain connects TRBV5-1 to TRBJ2-2; no clear D. With 0 bases removed from V and 1 base from J, the gap between germline ends came to 4 bases. CDR3 length: 14 residues. Looked up from germline, CDR1 is SGHRS and CDR2 is YFSETQ.

This clone was detected once. This sequence joins TRBV4-2 and TRBJ2-2; 10 positions match TRBD1. The CDR3 consists of 14 residues. Per germline, CDR1 LGHNA and CDR2 YNFKEQ. The junction had 3 bases not matched to a gene; V was cut back by 4 bases and J by 7 bases. CDR3: CASSRDRGIGELFF. For the CDR3, the DNA is TGTGCCAGCAGCCGGGACAGGGGAATCGGGGAGCTGTTTTTT.

The rearrangement links TRBV11-3 to TRBJ2-2; TRBD2 agrees at 11 bases. The CDR3 is made up of 15 amino acids. Germline-derived CDR1 and CDR2 are SGHNT and YENEEA. V dropped 3 bases and J dropped 4; count of bases not matched to a gene: 1. CDR3 residues: CASSLGLAVTGELFF. Here the CDR3 DNA reads TGTGCCAGCAGCTTGGGACTAGCGGTCACCGGGGAGCTGTTTTTT.

The chain uses TRBV28 and TRBJ1-5, with 7 bases fitting TRBD1. Germline V gene sequence: CDR1 MDHEN, CDR2 SYDVKM. The trim removed 7 bases at V and 5 bases at J, leaving 8 bases unmatched. The CDR3 length is 14 residues. Here the CDR3 reads CASIQTGSDQPQHF. The CDR3 region has the DNA TGTGCCAGCATCCAGACAGGGTCTGATCAGCCCCAGCATTTT.

This chain uses TRBV3-1 (or the pseudogene TRBV3-2) with TRBJ1-1; D perhaps matches TRBD1 (6 bases). Per germline, CDR1 LGHDT and CDR2 YNNKEL (reference sequence). The CDR3 runs 17 residues. The V and J ends lost 0 bases and 4 bases respectively, with 18 bases between them. The CDR3 DNA is TGTGCCAGCAGCCAAGACTCTTTTCAGGGGTTCAGCACTGAAGCTTTCTTT. Translating gives CASSQDSFQGFSTEAFF.

The chain is built from TRBV27 and TRBJ2-3; D call uncertain. V was cut by 3 bases and J by 0 bases, with 13 bases left in between. The CDR3 has 16 residues. The V gene's germline CDR1 is MNHEY and CDR2 SMNVEV (reference sequence). Written as DNA, the CDR3 is TGTGCCAGCAGTTTCATGATCGGTCCTAGCACAGATACGCAGTATTTT. This codes for CASSFMIGPSTDTQYF.

The V and J genes are TRBV14 and TRBJ2-7, with 16 bases that match TRBD2. In germline, CDR1 is SGHDN, CDR2 FVKESK. With 2 bases clipped from V and 1 base from J, the junction kept 2 bases outside the gene matches. The CDR3 runs 17 residues. The CDR3 region has the DNA TGTGCCAGCAGCCAACCGGGACTAGCGGGAGGGTCCTACGAGCAGTACTTC. Its protein is CASSQPGLAGGSYEQYF.

This chain uses TRBV6-5 with TRBJ1-5; TRBD1 matches 9 bases. CDR3 length: 15 residues. After removal of 4 bases from V and 8 bases from J, the junction contained 9 bases not matched to a gene. The germline V gene encodes CDR1 MNHEY and CDR2 SVGAGI. Written as DNA, the CDR3 is TGTGCCAGCAGTTCGACTACAGGGGGCTCTGAGCCCCAGCATTTT. Residues: CASSSTTGGSEPQHF.

This clone is a singleton in its sample. The V and J genes are TRBV27 and TRBJ1-1; 9 bases are a match to TRBD1. CDR3 length: 14 residues. With V trimmed by 6 bases and J by 6 bases, 8 bases remained unmatched. Germline CDR1 and CDR2: MNHEY and SMNVEV (reference sequence). The CDR3: CASRGTGFGAEAFF. The CDR3 bases are TGTGCCAGCAGGGGGACAGGGTTCGGGGCTGAAGCTTTCTTT.

This CDR3 is CASSRRDTSYEQYF. As DNA, the CDR3 is TGTGCCAGCAGTCGCCGGGACACCTCCTACGAGCAGTACTTC. J is TRBJ2-7 and V is TRBV7-9; a possible D gene is TRBD1 (6 bases). Trimming left V 6 bases short and J 0 bases short, with 12 bases between. This CDR3 is 14 amino acids long. The germline CDR1 and CDR2 sequences are SEHNR and FQNEAQ (reference sequence).

The chain links TRBV28 to TRBJ2-7, with D perhaps TRBD2 (6 bases). V shed 6 bases and J shed 2 bases, with 14 bases lying between them. There are 14 residues in the CDR3. The V gene's germline CDR1 is MDHEN and CDR2 SYDVKM. Written as DNA, the CDR3 is TGTGCCAGCAGCCCTGGAGGGGAGACCTACGAGCAGTACTTC. As protein: CASSPGGETYEQYF.

The CDR3: CASRPEATSNQPQHF. The CDR3 DNA is TGCGCCAGCAGACCTGAGGCCACGAGCAATCAGCCCCAGCATTTT. The V gene is TRBV5-1, the J gene TRBJ1-5; no definite D call. The germline gives CDR1 SGHRS, CDR2 YFSETQ. The CDR3 has 15 residues. Trimming removed 5 bases from V and 1 base from J, with 13 bases in between.

The rearrangement joins TRBV5-4 to TRBJ2-7; TRBD2 is a possible D gene (5 bases). Germline CDR1 and CDR2: SGHNT and YYREEE (reference sequence). Trimming removed 0 bases at V and 2 bases at J, with 6 bases between. The CDR3 length is 13 residues. The CDR3 sequence is CASSLDGAYEQYF. The CDR3 DNA reads as TGTGCCAGCAGCTTGGACGGGGCCTACGAGCAGTACTTC.

This sequence joins TRBV7-2 and TRBJ2-5; TRBD2 agrees at 8 bases. Germline V gene sequence: CDR1 SGHTA, CDR2 FQGNSA. J gave up 5 bases and V 2 bases, and 4 bases lay outside the gene matches. The CDR3 runs 14 residues. CDR3 sequence (DNA): TGTGCCAGCAGCTTACGAGCGGGAGAGGAGACCCAGTACTTC. Its protein is CASSLRAGEETQYF.

In its sample, this clone was seen once. This CDR3 reads CASRATSGIYNEQFF. The CDR3 DNA reads as TGTGCCAGCAGGGCGACTAGCGGGATCTACAATGAGCAGTTCTTC. The chain recombines TRBV2 with TRBJ2-1; 11 bases agree with TRBD2. Germline V gene sequence: CDR1 SNHLY, CDR2 FYNNEI. The CDR3 sequence is 15 residues long. V gave up 6 bases and J gave up 3 bases; unmatched junction bases: 4.

The chain links TRBV24-1 to TRBJ1-5; unclear D gene. CDR1 and CDR2 (germline): KGHDR, SFDVKD. The CDR3 runs to 16 residues. V was trimmed by 1 base and J by 0 bases, leaving 9 bases between them. The CDR3 is CATSDLGGYSNQPQHF. The DNA for the CDR3 is TGTGCCACCAGTGATTTAGGCGGGTATAGCAATCAGCCCCAGCATTTT.